These T cell receptor beta chains were read from a single sample in a study of T cell repertoires in cytomegalovirus infection. For these TCRs, the target antigens are not known. TCRdb reprocessed the reads via MiXCR and lists one record per CDR3 protein. The sample contains about 89,000 distinct CDR3 sequences, 25% to 30% of which appear only once. The sample was CD8+ T cells from cultured PBMCs, taken from culture after CMV antigen stimulation. All receptors come from a human donor in good health (CMV status not recorded). Some clones in this sample may be carry-over from other donors' samples. Both conserved end residues are part of each CDR3. Fields, in order: J gene, clone size, D gene, V gene, CDR3 protein, CDR3 DNA. A D gene is named only where the DNA matches it firmly. Clone size, where shown, is once, few, many, or a class for clones that have expanded.

TRBJ2-1 NA NA TRBV5-4 CASSLEAEQFF TGTGCCAGCAGCTTGGAGGCAGAGCAGTTCTTC
TRBJ1-2 few TRBD1 TRBV12-5 CASSDRPGYGYTF TGTGCTAGTTCGGACAGGCCCGGGTATGGCTACACCTTC
TRBJ1-2 NA NA TRBV7-6 CASREIYGYTF TGTGCCAGCAGAGAGATCTATGGCTACACCTTC
TRBJ2-1 few NA TRBV5-1 CASSRTSYNEQFF TGCGCCAGCAGCCGGACATCCTACAATGAGCAGTTCTTC
TRBJ1-4 many NA TRBV2 CASRAILANEKLFF TGTGCCAGCAGGGCGATTTTGGCTAATGAAAAACTGTTTTTT
TRBJ2-7 NA TRBD2 TRBV27 CASRGLGVYEQYF TGTGCCAGCAGAGGACTAGGGGTCTACGAGCAGTACTTC
TRBJ1-5 NA NA TRBV7-2 CASSLEGRGIGQPQHF TGTGCCAGCAGCTTAGAGGGACGGGGGATCGGCCAGCCCCAGCATTTT
TRBJ2-4 NA NA TRBV7-6 CASSPRQPWGKNIQYF TGTGCCAGCAGCCCACGACAGCCTTGGGGCAAAAACATTCAGTACTTC
TRBJ1-1 NA TRBD1 TRBV6-5 CASSYTYQQGEGFLSTEAFF TGTGCCAGCAGTTACACATACCAGCAGGGGGAGGGATTCCTGAGCACTGAAGCTTTCTTT
TRBJ2-7 NA NA TRBV7-2 CASSPGWGSSYEQYF TGTGCCAGCAGCCCCGGGTGGGGGAGCTCCTACGAGCAGTACTTC
TRBJ1-5 NA TRBD1 TRBV5-3 CASSDPGQGAGQPQHF TGTGCCAGCTCCGACCCGGGACAGGGGGCAGGTCAGCCCCAGCATTTT
TRBJ2-3 once TRBD1 TRBV5-6 CASSLPGQASTDTQYF TGTGCCAGCAGCCTGCCTGGACAGGCTAGCACAGATACGCAGTATTTT
TRBJ1-6 few NA TRBV7-7 CASSLTGLSDSPLHF TGTGCCAGCAGCTTAACGGGTCTAAGCGATTCACCCCTCCACTTT
TRBJ2-5 once NA TRBV28 CASSLWGMIQETQYF TGTGCCAGCAGTTTATGGGGCATGATCCAAGAGACCCAGTACTTC